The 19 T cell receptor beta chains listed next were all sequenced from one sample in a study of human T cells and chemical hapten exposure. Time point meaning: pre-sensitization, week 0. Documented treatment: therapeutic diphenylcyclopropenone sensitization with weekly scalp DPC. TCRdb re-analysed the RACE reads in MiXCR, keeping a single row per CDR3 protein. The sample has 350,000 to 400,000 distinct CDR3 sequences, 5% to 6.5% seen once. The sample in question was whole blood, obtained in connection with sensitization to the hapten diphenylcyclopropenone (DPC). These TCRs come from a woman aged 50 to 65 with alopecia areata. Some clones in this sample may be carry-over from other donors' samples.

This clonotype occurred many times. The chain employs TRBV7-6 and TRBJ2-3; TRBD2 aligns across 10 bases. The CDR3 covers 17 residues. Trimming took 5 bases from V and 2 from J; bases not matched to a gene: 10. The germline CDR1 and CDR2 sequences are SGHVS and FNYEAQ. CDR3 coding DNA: TGTGCCAGCAGCCCCACCCTAGCGGGGGCCGACACAGATACGCAGTATTTT. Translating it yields CASSPTLAGADTDTQYF.

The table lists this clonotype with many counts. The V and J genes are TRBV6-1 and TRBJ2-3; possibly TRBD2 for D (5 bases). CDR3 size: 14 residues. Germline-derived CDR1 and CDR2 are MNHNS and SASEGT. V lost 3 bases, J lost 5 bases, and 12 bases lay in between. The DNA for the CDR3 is TGTGCCAGCAGTGATATTGGCGGAGGAGATACGCAGTATTTT. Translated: CASSDIGGGDTQYF.

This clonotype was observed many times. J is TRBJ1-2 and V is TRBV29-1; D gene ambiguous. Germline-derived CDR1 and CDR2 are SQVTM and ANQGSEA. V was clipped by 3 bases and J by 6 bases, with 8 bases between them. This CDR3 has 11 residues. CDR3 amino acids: CSVDRGDGYTF. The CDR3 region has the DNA TGCAGCGTTGATCGTGGAGATGGCTACACCTTC.

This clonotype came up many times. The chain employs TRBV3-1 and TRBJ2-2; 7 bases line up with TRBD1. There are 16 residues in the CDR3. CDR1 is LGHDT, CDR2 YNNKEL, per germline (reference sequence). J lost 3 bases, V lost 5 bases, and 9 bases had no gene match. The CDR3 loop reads CASSGPGQTYTGELFF. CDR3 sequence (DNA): TGTGCCAGCAGCGGACCGGGACAGACCTACACCGGGGAGCTGTTTTTT. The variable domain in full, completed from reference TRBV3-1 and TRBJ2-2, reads DTAVSQTPKYLVTQMGNDKSIKCEQNLGHDTMYWYKQDSKKFLKIMFSYNNKELIINETVPNRFSPKSPDKAHLNLHINSLELGDSAVYFCASSGPGQTYTGELFFGEGSRLTVL.

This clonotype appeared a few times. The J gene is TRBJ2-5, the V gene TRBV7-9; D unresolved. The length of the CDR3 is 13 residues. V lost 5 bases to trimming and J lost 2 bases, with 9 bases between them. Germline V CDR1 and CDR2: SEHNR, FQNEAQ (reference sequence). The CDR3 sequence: CASSPYLQETQYF. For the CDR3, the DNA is TGTGCCAGCAGCCCGTACTTGCAAGAGACCCAGTACTTC.

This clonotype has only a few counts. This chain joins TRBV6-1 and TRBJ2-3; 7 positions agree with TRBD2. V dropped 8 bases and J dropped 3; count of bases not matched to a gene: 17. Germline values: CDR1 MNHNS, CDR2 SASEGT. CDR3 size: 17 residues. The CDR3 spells CASFRRPRGRQTDTQYF. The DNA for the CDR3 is TGTGCCAGCTTCCGCCGGCCGCGGGGGAGGCAAACAGATACGCAGTATTTT.

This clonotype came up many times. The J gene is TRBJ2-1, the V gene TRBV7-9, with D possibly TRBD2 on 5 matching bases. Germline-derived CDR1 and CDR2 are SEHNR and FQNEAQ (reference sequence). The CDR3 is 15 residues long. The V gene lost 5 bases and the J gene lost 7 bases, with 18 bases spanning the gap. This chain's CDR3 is CASSLPAEDRNEQFF. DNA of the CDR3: TGTGCCAGCAGCCTACCTGCGGAGGATCGTAATGAGCAGTTCTTC.

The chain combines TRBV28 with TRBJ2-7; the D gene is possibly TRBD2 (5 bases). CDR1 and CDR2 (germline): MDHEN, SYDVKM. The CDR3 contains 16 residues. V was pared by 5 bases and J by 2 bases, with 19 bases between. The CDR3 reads CASSPFPGSSPYEQYF. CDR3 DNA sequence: TGTGCCAGCAGTCCTTTCCCGGGTTCTAGCCCCTACGAGCAGTACTTC.

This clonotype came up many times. CDR3 coding DNA: TGTGCCAGCAGCGGGGCCGTAGATCAGCCCCAGCATTTT. Translating it yields CASSGAVDQPQHF. V and J are TRBV9 and TRBJ1-5; no clear D. The CDR3 sequence is 13 residues long. CDR1 and CDR2 from the germline V gene are SGDLS and YYNGEE. V dropped 3 bases and J dropped 5 bases, with 9 bases sitting between them.

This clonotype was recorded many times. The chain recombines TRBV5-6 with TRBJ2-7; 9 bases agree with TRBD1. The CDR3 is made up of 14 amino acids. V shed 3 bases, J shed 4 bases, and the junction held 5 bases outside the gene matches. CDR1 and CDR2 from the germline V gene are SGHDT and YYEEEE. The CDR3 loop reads CASSSPGQGYEQYF. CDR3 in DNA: TGTGCCAGCAGCTCTCCGGGACAGGGATACGAGCAGTACTTC.

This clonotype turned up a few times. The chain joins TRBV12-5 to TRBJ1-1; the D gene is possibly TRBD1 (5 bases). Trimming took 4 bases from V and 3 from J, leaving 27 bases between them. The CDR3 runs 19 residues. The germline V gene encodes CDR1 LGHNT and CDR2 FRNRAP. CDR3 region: CASGSNRGAGTARDTEAFF. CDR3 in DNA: TGTGCTAGTGGTTCCAACCGAGGCGCCGGGACGGCGAGGGACACTGAAGCTTTCTTT.

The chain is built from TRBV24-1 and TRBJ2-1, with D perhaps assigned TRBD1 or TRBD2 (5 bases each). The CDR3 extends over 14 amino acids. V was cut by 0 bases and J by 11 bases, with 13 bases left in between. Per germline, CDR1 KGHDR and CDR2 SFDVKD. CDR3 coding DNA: TGTGCCACCAGTGATTTGCAGGGCGGAGGAAAGCAGTTCTTC. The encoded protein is CATSDLQGGGKQFF.

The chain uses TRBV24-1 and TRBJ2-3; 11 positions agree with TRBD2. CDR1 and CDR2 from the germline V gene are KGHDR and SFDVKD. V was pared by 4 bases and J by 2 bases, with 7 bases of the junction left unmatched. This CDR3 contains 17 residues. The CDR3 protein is CATSDITSGSITDTQYF. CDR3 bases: TGTGCCACCAGTGACATAACTAGCGGGAGTATCACAGATACGCAGTATTTT.

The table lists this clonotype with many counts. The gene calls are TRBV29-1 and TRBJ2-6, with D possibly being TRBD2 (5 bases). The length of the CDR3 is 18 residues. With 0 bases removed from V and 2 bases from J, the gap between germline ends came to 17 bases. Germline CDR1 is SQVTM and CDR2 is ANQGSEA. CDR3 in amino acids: CSVEERARNPPGANVLTF. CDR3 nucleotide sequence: TGCAGCGTTGAAGAGCGGGCCCGGAATCCTCCTGGGGCCAACGTCCTGACTTTC.

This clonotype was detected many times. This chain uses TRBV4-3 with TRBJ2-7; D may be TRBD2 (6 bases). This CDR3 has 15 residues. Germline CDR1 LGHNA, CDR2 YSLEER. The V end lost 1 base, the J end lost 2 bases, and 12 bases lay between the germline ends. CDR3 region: CASSQGGLNTYEQYF. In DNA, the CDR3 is TGCGCCAGCAGCCAAGGGGGACTGAACACCTACGAGCAGTACTTC.

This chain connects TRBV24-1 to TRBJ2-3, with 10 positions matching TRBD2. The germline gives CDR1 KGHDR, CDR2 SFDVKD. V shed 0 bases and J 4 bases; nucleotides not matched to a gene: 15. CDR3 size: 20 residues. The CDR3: CATSDLDPEVRAGGPDTQYF. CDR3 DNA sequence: TGTGCCACCAGTGATTTGGACCCCGAAGTAAGAGCGGGGGGGCCAGATACGCAGTATTTT.

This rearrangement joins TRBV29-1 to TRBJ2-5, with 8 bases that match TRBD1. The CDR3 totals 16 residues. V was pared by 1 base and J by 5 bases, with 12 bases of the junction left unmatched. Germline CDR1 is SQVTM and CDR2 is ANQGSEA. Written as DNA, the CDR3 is TGCAGCGTTGAAGTAATAGGACAGGGAGGATCGGAGACCCAGTACTTC. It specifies CSVEVIGQGGSETQYF.

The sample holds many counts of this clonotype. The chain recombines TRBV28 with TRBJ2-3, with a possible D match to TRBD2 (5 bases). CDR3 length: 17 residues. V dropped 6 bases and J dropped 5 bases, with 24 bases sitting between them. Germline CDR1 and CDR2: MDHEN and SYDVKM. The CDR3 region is CASSPPQASQAGDTQYF. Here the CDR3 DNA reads TGTGCCAGCAGCCCCCCCCAGGCTAGCCAGGCCGGAGATACGCAGTATTTT.

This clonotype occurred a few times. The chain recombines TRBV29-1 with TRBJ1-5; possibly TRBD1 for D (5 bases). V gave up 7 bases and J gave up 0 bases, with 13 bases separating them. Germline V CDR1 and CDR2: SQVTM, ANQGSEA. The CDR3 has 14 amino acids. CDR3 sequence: CSAWTPNSNQPQHF. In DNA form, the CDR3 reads TGCAGCGCTTGGACACCTAATAGCAATCAGCCCCAGCATTTT.